This T cell receptor (beta chain) was recorded in a study of T cell changes during pregnancy in multiple sclerosis. Generated by immunoSEQ multiplex PCR, the TCRdb table keeps only in-frame clones and is missing some. The table includes tens of thousands of clones, roughly 91% detected once. Germline V gene lookup returns CDR1 SGHTA and CDR2 FQGNSA. The CDR3 sequence is 14 residues long. Deletions cut 2 bases from V and 4 bases from J, with 12 bases between. The TCR comes from a female donor with multiple sclerosis, enrolled in a pregnancy study. The chain combines TRBV7-2 with TRBJ2-7; tentatively, D is TRBD2 (5 bases). Here the sequenced sample was peripheral blood, taken in the second trimester of pregnancy. In nucleotides, the CDR3 is TGTGCCAGCAGCTTACTCGGACTCACTTACGAGCAGTACTTC. Its translation: CASSLLGLTYEQYF.